This TCR beta chain emerged from a study of shared clonotypes between healthy human individuals. Study details: The cohort comprised a couple of women and a few men. Their ages spanned 18 to 49 years.

Over several immunoSEQ plates, each subset's genomic DNA was distributed in even portions. The data were produced by immunoSEQ multiplex PCR, yet TCRdb's version contains in-frame clones alone and is incomplete. The data contain roughly 2.4 million clones, 90% to 96% of them seen just once; the ten biggest clones take up 0.1% to 0.15%. Germline V gene data show CDR1 as SGHNT and CDR2 as YYREEE (reference sequence). The V end lost 3 bases, the J end lost 2 bases, and 15 bases lay between the germline ends. This CDR3 has 15 amino acids. The TCR originated in a man aged 18-30 years in good health. Sequencing was performed on naive CD4+ T cells sorted from blood. Subset given: CD45RA+ positively selected. This chain uses TRBV5-4 with TRBJ2-7, with D possibly being TRBD1 or TRBD2 (5 bases each). The CDR3 DNA sequence: TGTGCCAGCAGCTCACCGGGACGGAATACCTACGAGCAGTACTTC. Its protein is CASSSPGRNTYEQYF.